This is a list of T cell receptor beta chains from one sample in a study of T cells in localized non-small cell lung cancer. Repertoires were generated with immunoSEQ multiplex PCR, while TCRdb's copy carries only in-frame clones and drops some. The top ten clones hold about 4.2% of a sample with fewer than 40,000 clones, about nine tenths of them seen once. This specimen was peripheral blood, taken before any cancer treatment. The receptors here all came from a male donor aged 60 or over with stage III lung adenocarcinoma. Each CDR3 is given with its conserved first and last residue. Fields, in order: clone size, J gene, V gene, D gene, CDR3 protein, CDR3 DNA. D genes are given only for firm matches. Rows may omit the clone size; those that give it use once, few, many or a size class.

few TRBJ2-1 TRBV2 TRBD2 CASTSSGRENNEQFF TGTGCCAGCACCTCTAGCGGGAGGGAAAACAATGAGCAGTTCTTC
NA TRBJ2-7 TRBV19 NA CASSDVYEQYF TGTGCCAGTAGCGACGTCTACGAGCAGTACTTC
NA TRBJ2-4 TRBV6-1 NA CASSEMGPVDIQYF TGTGCCAGCAGTGAAATGGGGCCGGTGGACATTCAGTACTTC
NA TRBJ1-2 TRBV5-6 NA CASSLARNNYGYTF TGTGCCAGCAGCTTGGCTCGGAATAACTATGGCTACACCTTC
once TRBJ1-2 TRBV5-6 NA CASSDRQGFYGYTF TGTGCCAGCAGCGACCGGCAGGGCTTCTATGGCTACACCTTC
NA TRBJ2-2 TRBV18 TRBD1 CASSPGTGFDTGELFF TGTGCCAGCTCACCCGGGACAGGGTTCGACACCGGGGAGCTGTTTTTT
NA TRBJ2-5 TRBV6-5 NA CASTRGFSETQYF TGTGCCAGCACAAGGGGCTTCTCAGAGACCCAGTACTTC
NA TRBJ1-6 TRBV7-8 TRBD1 CASSLEQGRTNSPLHF TGTGCCAGCAGCCTCGAACAGGGGCGCACTAATTCACCCCTCCACTTT
few TRBJ2-3 TRBV4-1 NA CASSQGLRGPSQYF TGCGCCAGCAGCCAAGGACTGCGCGGTCCCTCCCAGTATTTT
few TRBJ2-1 TRBV19 NA CASSPRPQASYNEQFF TGTGCCAGTAGTCCTCGCCCCCAGGCCTCCTACAATGAGCAGTTCTTC
NA TRBJ1-2 TRBV28 TRBD1 CASSLVRQGSGYTF TGTGCCAGCAGTTTGGTGAGACAGGGGTCTGGCTACACCTTC